The clone carrying this T cell receptor beta chain was seen a handful of times. Its antigen is as yet unknown. Trimming cost V 3 bases and J 2 bases, with 13 bases left between them. The CDR3 contains 16 residues. This record belongs to a study of identical twins. Study findings and constraints: In monozygotic twins, models underestimated the sharing of out-of-frame TCR alpha. Conclusions leaned on cross-sectional statistical analysis and did not track the same donors over time.

Using its own MiXCR run on the 5' RACE reads, TCRdb lists one record per CDR3 protein. The data hold 600,000 to 700,000 distinct CDR3 sequences, with 21% observed a single time. These data also formed part of another study, on T cells expressing NK-cell markers. This second study says: Obtained from sorted CD3+CD56+NKG2C+, CD3+CD56+NKG2C- and CD3+CD56-NKG2C+ T cells were the TCR beta repertoires. Clones of NKG2C+ T cells that had expanded were of unclear HCMV specificity.

The sequencing input was PBMCs. The sequence derives from a woman between 18 and 30 years old in good health. The chain links TRBV12-3 or TRBV12-4 to TRBJ1-4; D is undetermined. Here the CDR3 reads CASSFLLVGTNEKLFF. The CDR3 DNA reads as TGTGCCAGCAGTTTCCTTCTGGTCGGCACTAATGAAAAACTGTTTTTT.